This T cell receptor (beta chain) comes out of a study of T-cell reconstitution after alpha-beta-depleted transplantation in children. General study findings and limits: At one year after transplant, newly produced T cells mostly accounted for T-cell counts and diversity. Reportedly, only several hundred clones from non-depleted graft cells drove alpha-beta T-cell counts at about two months.

As regards this clonotype: Its antigen is not identified.

The germline V gene has CDR1 MGHRA and CDR2 YSYEKL. The V and J ends lost 4 bases and 0 bases respectively, with 15 bases between them. There are 17 residues in the CDR3. Construction of the TCRbeta library involved unique molecular identifiers. From the PCR reads, TCRdb called clonotypes with MiXCR, one entry per CDR3 protein. The sample lists about a million distinct CDR3 sequences; about 29% were seen once. Sequences were derived from PBMCs, mostly from graft donor cells, sampled 360 days after TCRalphabeta/CD19-depleted stem cell transplant. V usage is TRBV4-1 and J usage is TRBJ2-2; D remains ambiguous. The TCR was taken from a boy in the first two years of life who had a stem cell transplant for SCID, so the T cells may come from the graft donor. CDR3 loop: CASSPEAQGPNTGELFF. For the CDR3, the DNA is TGCGCCAGCAGCCCCGAGGCGCAAGGGCCGAACACCGGGGAGCTGTTTTTT.